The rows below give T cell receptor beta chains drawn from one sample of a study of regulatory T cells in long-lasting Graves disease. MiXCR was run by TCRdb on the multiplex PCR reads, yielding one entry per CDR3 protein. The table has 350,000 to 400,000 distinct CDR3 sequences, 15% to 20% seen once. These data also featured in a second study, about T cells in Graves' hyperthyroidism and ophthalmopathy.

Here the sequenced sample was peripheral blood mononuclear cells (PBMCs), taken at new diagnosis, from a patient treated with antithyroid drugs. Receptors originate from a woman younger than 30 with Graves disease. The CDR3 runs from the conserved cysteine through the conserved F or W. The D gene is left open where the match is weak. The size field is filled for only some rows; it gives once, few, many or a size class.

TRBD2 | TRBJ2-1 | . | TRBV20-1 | TGCAGTGCTAGAGATGGGGGACTAGCGGAGACGTACAATGAGCAGTTCTTC | CSARDGGLAETYNEQFF
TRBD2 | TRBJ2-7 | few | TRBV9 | TGTGCCAGCAGCGTAGGGCTAGCGGGGACCGGCTACGAGCAGTACTTC | CASSVGLAGTGYEQYF
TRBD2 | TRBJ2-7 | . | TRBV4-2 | TGTGCCAGCAGCCAAGAAGGAATTAGCGGGAGCTCCTACGAGCAGTACTTC | CASSQEGISGSSYEQYF
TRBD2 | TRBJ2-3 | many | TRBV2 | TGTGCCAGCAGGGCCCCGGGACTAGCGGGTCTCGGGACGCAGTATTTT | CASRAPGLAGLGTQYF
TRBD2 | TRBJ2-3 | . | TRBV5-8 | TGTGCCAGCAGCCAAGAGGGACTAGCGGGAGTAACAGATACGCAGTATTTT | CASSQEGLAGVTDTQYF
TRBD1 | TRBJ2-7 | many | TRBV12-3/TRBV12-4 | TGTGCCAGCAGTTTTGGGACAGCCCGGCAGAAGTACGAGCAGTACTTC | CASSFGTARQKYEQYF
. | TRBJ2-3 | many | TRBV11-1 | TGTGCCAGCAGTAACCATTCAACGCGGGATACGCAGTATTTT | CASSNHSTRDTQYF
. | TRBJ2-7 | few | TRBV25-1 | TGTGCCAGCAGTGACGGGGGGCAGCGGTACGAGCAGTACTTC | CASSDGGQRYEQYF
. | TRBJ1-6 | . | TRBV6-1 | TGTGCCAGCAGACCCCCCGGGAAGAGTTCACCCCTCCACTTT | CASRPPGKSSPLHF
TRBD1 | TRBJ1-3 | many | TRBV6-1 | TGTGCCAGCAGTGAAGCTCAGGGGGCGCCAGGAAACACCATATATTTT | CASSEAQGAPGNTIYF
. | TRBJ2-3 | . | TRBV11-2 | TGTGCCGTCCACACCAGTAATTTCACAGATACGCAGTATTTT | CAVHTSNFTDTQYF
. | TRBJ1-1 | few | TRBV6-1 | TGTGCCAGCAGTCCCCCACTGAACACTGAAGCTTTCTTT | CASSPPLNTEAFF
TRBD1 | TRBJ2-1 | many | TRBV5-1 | TGCGCCAGCAGCGCAAGCCAGGGGGCGCCTGCCTACAATGAGCAGTTCTTC | CASSASQGAPAYNEQFF
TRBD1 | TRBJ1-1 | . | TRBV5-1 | TGCGCCAGCAGCTGGACAGGGGCGAATATGAACACTGAAGCTTTCTTT | CASSWTGANMNTEAFF
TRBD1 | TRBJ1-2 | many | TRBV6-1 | TGTGCCAGCAGTCAGGGACAGGGGGCGAAAGAGTATGGCTACACCTTC | CASSQGQGAKEYGYTF
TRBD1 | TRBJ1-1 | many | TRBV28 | TGTGCCAGCAGTCCACAGGGGCGGTCTGAAGCTTTCTTT | CASSPQGRSEAFF
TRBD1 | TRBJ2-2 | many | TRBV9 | TGTGCCAGCAGCGTAGGCTCGCAGGGGGCACTCGGGGAGCTGTTTTTT | CASSVGSQGALGELFF
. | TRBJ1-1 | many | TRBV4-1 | TGCGCCAGCAGCCTGACAGCCATGAACACTGAAGCTTTCTTT | CASSLTAMNTEAFF
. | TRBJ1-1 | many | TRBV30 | TGTGCCTGGAGTCCCCAAAACACTGAAGCTTTCTTT | CAWSPQNTEAFF
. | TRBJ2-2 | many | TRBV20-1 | TGCAGTGCTAGAGAGGGGGGAACGGGAGTGGGCACCGGGGAGCTGTTTTTT | CSAREGGTGVGTGELFF
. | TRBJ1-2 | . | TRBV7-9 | TGTGCCAGCAGCCCGATAACAGCCCGAGGCTATGGCTACACCTTC | CASSPITARGYGYTF
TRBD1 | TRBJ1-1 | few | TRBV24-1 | TGTGCCACCAGGCAGGGGGCGAACACTGAAGCTTTCTTT | CATRQGANTEAFF
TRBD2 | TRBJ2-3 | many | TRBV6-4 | TGTGCCAGCAGTGACGGAGCGGGAGAGGGAGATACGCAGTATTTT | CASSDGAGEGDTQYF
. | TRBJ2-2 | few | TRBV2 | TGTGCCAGCAGGTTGAAGCGGTCGAACACCGGGGAGCTGTTTTTT | CASRLKRSNTGELFF
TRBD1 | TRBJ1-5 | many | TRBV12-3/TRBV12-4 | TGTGCCAGCAGTTTAGCCGGGTGGGACAGGGTGAACAATCAGCCCCAGCATTTT | CASSLAGWDRVNNQPQHF
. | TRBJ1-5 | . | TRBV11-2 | TGTGCCAGCAGCTTAGGAGACCGTAGCAATCAGACCCAGCATTTT | CASSLGDRSNQTQHF
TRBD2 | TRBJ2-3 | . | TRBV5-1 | TGCGCCAGCAGCTCGGGGCTTAGGGCCCGACTAGCGGGAGGCCTCACAGATACGCAGTATTTT | CASSSGLRARLAGGLTDTQYF
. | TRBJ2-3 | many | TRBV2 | TGTGCCAGCAGTGTGACTACCAGCACAGATACGCAGTATTTT | CASSVTTSTDTQYF
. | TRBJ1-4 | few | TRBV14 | TGTGCCAGCAGCCAAGAGGGGTCTAATGAAAAACTGTTTTTT | CASSQEGSNEKLFF
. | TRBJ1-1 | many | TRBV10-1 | TGCGCCAGCACCCGGGGCGTGGGCACTGAAGCTTTCTTT | CASTRGVGTEAFF
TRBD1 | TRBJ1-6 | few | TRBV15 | TGTGCCACCAGCAGAGATGGGACAGGGGTTTCACCCCTCCACTTT | CATSRDGTGVSPLHF
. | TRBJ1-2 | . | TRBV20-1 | TGCAGTGCTAGTATTGGGGGGCTGGACTATGGCTACACCTTC | CSASIGGLDYGYTF
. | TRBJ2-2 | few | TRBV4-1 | TGCGCCAGCCAATTTAACAGGATGACCGGGGAGCTGTTTTTT | CASQFNRMTGELFF
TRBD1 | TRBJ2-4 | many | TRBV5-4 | TGTGCCAGCAGCTCTATGGGACAGCCTCTAGCCAAAAACATTCAGTACTTC | CASSSMGQPLAKNIQYF
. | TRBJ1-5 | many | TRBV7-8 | TGTGCCAGCAGTAATGGACAAGGGGCGGGTCAGCCCCAGCATTTT | CASSNGQGAGQPQHF
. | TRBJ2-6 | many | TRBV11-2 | TGTGCCAGCAGCCGCGGTCGGGGCTCTGGGGCCAACGTCCTGACTTTC | CASSRGRGSGANVLTF
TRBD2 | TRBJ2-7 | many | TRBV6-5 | TGTGCCAGCAGTTCGGACGGGGGGATCCGCGAGCAGTACTTC | CASSSDGGIREQYF
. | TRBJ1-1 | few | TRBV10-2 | TGCGCCAGCAGTGCCCAAACTGAAGCTTTCTTT | CASSAQTEAFF
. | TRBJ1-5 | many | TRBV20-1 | TGCAGTGCTAGGGGGAAACGGGACAATCAGCCCCAGCATTTT | CSARGKRDNQPQHF
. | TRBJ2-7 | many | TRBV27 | TGTGCCAGCAAAGGTCCAGGCGAGCAGTACTTC | CASKGPGEQYF
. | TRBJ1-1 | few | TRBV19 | TGTGCCAGTTTCTCCTCGGGGAGCTGGGTCTCGAACACTGAAGCTTTCTTT | CASFSSGSWVSNTEAFF
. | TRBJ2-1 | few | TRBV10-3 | TGTGCCATCAGCCCCGGAGGACACAATGAGCAGTTCTTC | CAISPGGHNEQFF
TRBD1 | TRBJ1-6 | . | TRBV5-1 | TGCGCCAGCAGCTTGGCTTACAGGGGGCTTTCACCCCTCCACTTT | CASSLAYRGLSPLHF
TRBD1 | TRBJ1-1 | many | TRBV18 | TGTGCCAGCTCACCATCGACAGGGGGGGAAGCTTTCTTT | CASSPSTGGEAFF
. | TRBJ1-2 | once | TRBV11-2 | TGTGCCAGCAGCTCTGGCGGGGCTGTGAACTATGGCTACACCTTC | CASSSGGAVNYGYTF
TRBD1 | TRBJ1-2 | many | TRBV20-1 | TGCAGTGCTACCTTCCTGGGAGCGGGACAGGGGTACTATGGCTACACCTTC | CSATFLGAGQGYYGYTF
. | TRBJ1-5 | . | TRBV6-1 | TGTGCCAGCAGTGGTTCCGGAGGCCTTAGCAATCAGCCCCAGCATTTT | CASSGSGGLSNQPQHF
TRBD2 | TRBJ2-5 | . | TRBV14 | TGTGCCAGCAGCCAAGGGGAGACTAGCGGAGAGACCCAGTACTTC | CASSQGETSGETQYF
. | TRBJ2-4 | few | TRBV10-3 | TGTGCCACCGCCGAAGACCTAGGGGCCAAAAACATTCAGTACTTC | CATAEDLGAKNIQYF
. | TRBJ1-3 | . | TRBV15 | TGTGCCACCAGCAGAGACAGAGACTCTGGAAACACCATATATTTT | CATSRDRDSGNTIYF
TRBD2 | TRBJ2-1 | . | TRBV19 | TGTGCCAGTAACCGGGGGCGGGGGGGATTCGATGAGCAGTTCTTC | CASNRGRGGFDEQFF
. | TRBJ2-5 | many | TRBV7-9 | TGTGCCAGCAGCTCATGGGGCGGGATTGGGTCGGAAGAGACCCAGTACTTC | CASSSWGGIGSEETQYF
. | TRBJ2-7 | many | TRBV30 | TGTGCCTGGTCCCCGGGGCAGGGGATCTCCTACGAGCAGTACTTC | CAWSPGQGISYEQYF
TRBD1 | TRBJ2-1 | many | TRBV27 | TGTGCCAGCAGTTTAAGGGGACAGGTCTATGAGCAGTTCTTC | CASSLRGQVYEQFF